The present T cell receptor beta chain was sequenced within a study of CD8+ T cells in alopecia areata. Study at large: Treated individuals took tofacitinib by mouth, 5 to 10 mg twice daily. The investigators scored severity in treated patients by the percentage of affected scalp area.

About this clone itself: Its antigen is not known.

Extracted from the samples, RNA was reverse transcribed into cDNA to serve as the sequencing template. TCRdb keeps only in-frame clones here, not all; method: immunoSEQ multiplex PCR. The repertoire holds under 150,000 clones, less than 70% seen once, with roughly 3.5% in the top ten. The treatment was: oral pan-JAK inhibitor, 5-10 mg twice daily. Looked up from germline, CDR1 is SQVTM and CDR2 is ANQGSEA. The CDR3 is made up of 18 amino acids. V shed 8 bases, J shed 6 bases, and the junction held 22 bases outside the gene matches. Study-wide results and caveats: Tofacitinib significantly decreased scalp clonality and expanded CD8+ clones among top 100.

This receptor was identified in a human donor with alopecia areata. This specimen was CD4+ T cells sorted from blood, taken at week 24, from a patient treated with tofacitinib. This chain uses TRBV29-1 with TRBJ2-3, with TRBD2 matching over 11 bases. CDR3 amino acids: CSLIRLAGGPKRSDTQYF. CDR3 nucleotide sequence: TGCAGCCTCATCCGATTAGCGGGGGGGCCCAAAAGGTCCGATACGCAGTATTTT.